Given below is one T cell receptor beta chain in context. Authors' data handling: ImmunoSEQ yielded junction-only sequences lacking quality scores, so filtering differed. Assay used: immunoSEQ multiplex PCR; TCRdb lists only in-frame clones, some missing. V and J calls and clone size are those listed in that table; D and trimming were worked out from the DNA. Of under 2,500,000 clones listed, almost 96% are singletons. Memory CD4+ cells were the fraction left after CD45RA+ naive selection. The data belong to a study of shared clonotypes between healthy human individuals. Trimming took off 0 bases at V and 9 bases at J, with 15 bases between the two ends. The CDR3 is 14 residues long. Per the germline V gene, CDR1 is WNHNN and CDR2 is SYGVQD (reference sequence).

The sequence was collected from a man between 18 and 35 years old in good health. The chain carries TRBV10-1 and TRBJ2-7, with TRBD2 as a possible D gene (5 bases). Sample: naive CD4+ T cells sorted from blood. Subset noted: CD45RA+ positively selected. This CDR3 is CASSESRVNRGQYF. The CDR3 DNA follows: TGCGCCAGCAGTGAGTCGAGGGTAAATCGAGGGCAGTACTTC.